There are many counts of the clone carrying this T cell receptor beta chain. Its antigen remains unidentified. Each TCR cDNA library carried sample-specific barcodes on both ends. MiXCR, applied by TCRdb to the 5' RACE reads, yields one record per CDR3 protein. This sample has a few hundred thousand distinct CDR3 sequences; about 28% occur once, and the top ten carry about 6%. This record belongs to a study of identical twins' blood T cells. General study results and limits: Abundant TCRbeta CDR3s overlapped more between twins than with unrelated donors.

This CDR3 is 17 amino acids long. V was shortened by 0 bases and J by 0 bases, with 13 bases between the two germline ends. This clonotype was obtained from a woman aged 18 to 55 in good health. Sequences were obtained from PBMCs. The chain has TRBV5-3 and TRBJ2-1; D may correspond to TRBD1 or TRBD2 (6 bases each). TRBV5-3 is an ORF, with its function uncertain. The CDR3 spells CARSLEGGQSSYNEQFF. In nucleotides, the CDR3 is TGTGCCAGAAGCTTGGAGGGGGGCCAGAGCTCCTACAATGAGCAGTTCTTC.